Here is one T cell receptor (beta chain) with its context. Here immunoSEQ multiplex PCR was the method, and the copy in TCRdb shows in-frame clones only, minus some. The sample carries 200,000 to 250,000 clones, roughly 88% recorded once. The entry originates in a study of blood T cell repertoires in COVID-19. Background on the study: Material from acute and convalescent COVID-19 was sourced from the United States, Italy and Spain. PBMCs, B-cell-depleted T cells, or T cells were the source of the cDNA or gDNA that made up the material.

The CDR3 is 15 amino acids. J was trimmed by 2 bases and V by 2 bases; bases with no gene match: 1. Germline V gene lookup returns CDR1 SGDLS and CDR2 YYNGEE. Sequenced input: peripheral blood. The genes are TRBV9 and TRBJ2-7; 13 bases map to TRBD2. This sequence was found in a man older than 75 with acute or convalescent COVID-19. In nucleotides, the CDR3 is TGTGCCAGCAGCGTGGGGACTAGCGGGGCCTACGAGCAGTACTTC. Amino acids: CASSVGTSGAYEQYF.